The 9 T cell receptor beta chains listed next were all sequenced from one sample in a study of control samples from healthy donors and cancer patients. Sequenced by immunoSEQ multiplex PCR; TCRdb stores in-frame clones only, minus some. There are 400,000 to 500,000 clones in the sample; 90% occur only once, and roughly 6.4% lies in the top ten. Material for sequencing was PBMCs. Receptors originate from a middle-aged man with head and neck cancer.

The gene calls are TRBV7-7 and TRBJ2-2; D might be TRBD2 (6 bases). Germline V gene sequence: CDR1 SSHAT, CDR2 FNYEAQ (reference sequence). The CDR3 is made up of 13 amino acids. The CDR3 nucleotides are TGTGCTAGCGGTAGGGAGAACACCGGGGAGCTGTTTTTT. As protein: CASGRENTGELFF. The entire variable domain, with the rest obtained from reference TRBV7-7 and TRBJ2-2, is as follows: GAGVSQSPRYKVTKRGQDVTLRCDPISSHATLYWYQQALGQGPEFLTYFNYEAQPDKSGLPSDRFSAERPEGSISTLTIQRTEQRDSAMYRCASGRENTGELFFGEGSRLTVL.

V usage is TRBV19 and J usage is TRBJ1-2, with D maybe TRBD1 (6 bases). With 5 bases removed from V and 8 bases from J, the gap between germline ends came to 15 bases. The CDR3 runs to 13 residues. The germline V gene has CDR1 LNHDA and CDR2 SQIVND (reference sequence). The CDR3 reads CASSFGGISGYTF. Written as DNA, the CDR3 is TGTGCCAGTAGTTTCGGGGGCATTTCAGGCTACACCTTC. Full variable domain (remainder filled in from reference TRBV19 and TRBJ1-2): DGGITQSPKYLFRKEGQNVTLSCEQNLNHDAMYWYRQDPGQGLRLIYYSQIVNDFQKGDIAEGYSVSREKKESFPLTVTSAQKNPTAFYLCASSFGGISGYTFGSGTRLTVV.

CDR3 in DNA: TGCGCCAGCAGCCTCCTACCGACAGGGACTGAAGCTTTCTTT. Protein: CASSLLPTGTEAFF. V usage is TRBV4-1 and J usage is TRBJ1-1, with 7 bases identical to TRBD1. Per germline, CDR1 MGHRA and CDR2 YSYEKL. The CDR3 contains 14 residues. Unmatched junction bases numbered 7, after V lost 4 bases and J lost 5 bases.

The chain joins TRBV27 to TRBJ1-2; D call uncertain. The CDR3 is made up of 14 amino acids. The germline V and J ends were trimmed by 6 bases and 6 bases, with 17 bases remaining between them. Per the germline V gene, CDR1 is MNHEY and CDR2 is SMNVEV (reference sequence). The CDR3 DNA follows: TGTGCCAGCAGCTATCCGGGCAAGCTGAATGGCTACACCTTC. As protein: CASSYPGKLNGYTF.

The chain combines TRBV7-9 with TRBJ2-2; 10 nucleotides match TRBD1. Germline V gene lookup returns CDR1 SEHNR and CDR2 FQNEAQ (reference sequence). This CDR3 is 17 amino acids long. V shed 5 bases, J shed 1 base, and the junction held 7 bases outside the gene matches. The CDR3 sequence is CASSKDRGAWNTGELFF. CDR3 nucleotides: TGTGCCAGCAGCAAGGACAGGGGGGCTTGGAACACCGGGGAGCTGTTTTTT.

V usage is TRBV7-9 and J usage is TRBJ2-6, with D unresolved. The V end was cut by 1 base, the J end by 0 bases, with 7 bases between. Germline CDR1 reads SEHNR; CDR2 reads FQNEAQ (reference sequence). The CDR3 loop spans 16 amino acids. The chain's CDR3 is CASSLDRTSGANVLTF. CDR3 in DNA: TGTGCCAGCAGCTTAGATAGAACCTCTGGGGCCAACGTCCTGACTTTC. The entire variable domain, with the rest obtained from reference TRBV7-9 and TRBJ2-6, is as follows: DTGVSQNPRHKITKRGQNVTFRCDPISEHNRLYWYRQTLGQGPEFLTYFQNEAQLEKSRLLSDRFSAERPKGSFSTLEIQRTEQGDSAMYLCASSLDRTSGANVLTFGAGSRLTVL.

The count of this clone is one. This chain uses TRBV5-1 with TRBJ2-2, with D perhaps given as TRBD1 or TRBD2 (5 bases each). The CDR3 has 14 amino acids. The V end lost 0 bases, the J end lost 6 bases, and 9 bases lay between the germline ends. Germline assignment: CDR1 SGHRS and CDR2 YFSETQ. Here the CDR3 DNA reads TGCGCCAGCAGCTTGGTGGGGGTAGCCGGGGAGCTGTTTTTT. It is translated as CASSLVGVAGELFF.

This sequence joins TRBV30 and TRBJ1-6, with TRBD1 matching over 10 bases. The CDR3 loop spans 13 amino acids. V was pared by 5 bases and J by 7 bases, with 2 bases of the junction left unmatched. Looked up from germline, CDR1 is GTSNPN and CDR2 is SVGIG (reference sequence). CDR3 in DNA: TGTGCCTGGGGGACAGGGGAGAATTCACCCCTCCACTTT. Translated, it gives CAWGTGENSPLHF.

J is TRBJ2-7 and V is TRBV28, with D hard to call. The CDR3 covers 13 residues. The germline V gene encodes CDR1 MDHEN and CDR2 SYDVKM. Trimming shortened V by 10 bases and J by 5 bases, and 18 bases separated the two germline ends. The CDR3 nucleotides are TGTGCCACCCCCGGTGAGGCCAAGGACGAGCAGTACTTC. Translated: CATPGEAKDEQYF.